A single sample gave rise to the 9 T cell receptor beta chains below, sequenced in a study of T cells in Graves' hyperthyroidism and ophthalmopathy (dated by TCRdb to the late 2010s). Library method: multiplex PCR. This sample was sequenced with an Illumina HiSeq 2000. The TCR beta CDR3 regions were amplified from the RNA transcripts. For the first round of RT-PCR on the TCR CDR3, the HTBI primer set was used together with the Qiagen OneStep RT-PCR kit. Using fastp at Q25 and MiXCR, TCRdb reprocessed the public reads and kept productive beta chains. Every entry covers one CDR3 protein and lists the most common genes and DNA from its rows. The sample table holds about 740,000 distinct CDR3 sequences, of which around 15% were seen once. Roughly a tenth of the sample rests with the top ten. The specimen was blood. The receptor set was obtained from a woman in her late teens or twenties with Graves' hyperthyroidism.

This clonotype was counted at least ten times. This chain connects TRBV6-1 to TRBJ2-1, with D possibly being TRBD1 (5 bases). V shed 6 bases and J shed 8 bases, with 14 bases lying between them. The germline V gene has CDR1 MNHNS and CDR2 SASEGT. This CDR3 has 13 residues. In DNA form, the CDR3 reads TGTGCCAGCAGGAGACCGCAGGGCTATGAGCAGTTCTTC. Amino acid sequence: CASRRPQGYEQFF.

This clonotype was seen a handful of times. Just one base apart from a much larger clone, this may be a read error. V usage is TRBV28 and J usage is TRBJ2-1, with a tentative D call TRBD1 (5 bases). V shed 10 bases and J shed 7 bases, with 23 bases lying between them. The CDR3 loop spans 15 amino acids. From germline, CDR1 is MDHEN and CDR2 SYDVKM. The CDR3 spells CANRPRARWRNEQFF. CDR3 nucleotides: TGTGCCAACAGGCCCCGGGCTAGATGGCGTAATGAGCAGTTCTTC.

This clonotype appeared a few times. This chain joins TRBV30 and TRBJ2-5; D uncertain. This CDR3 is 15 amino acids long. Trimming pared 4 bases from V and 3 bases from J, leaving 18 bases between. CDR1 is GTSNPN and CDR2 is SVGIG in the germline V gene (reference sequence). Here the CDR3 DNA reads TGTGCCTGGATTCGACGGTCTTATTGGGAAGAGACCCAGTACTTC. Its translation: CAWIRRSYWEETQYF.

This clonotype appeared many times. The chain uses TRBV19 and TRBJ2-2; TRBD1 matches 7 bases. CDR1 LNHDA and CDR2 SQIVND come from the germline V gene (reference sequence). With V trimmed by 7 bases and J by 0 bases, 2 bases remained unmatched. The CDR3 has 14 residues. In DNA form, the CDR3 reads TGTGCCAGTAAGACAGGGACGAACACCGGGGAGCTGTTTTTT. It encodes CASKTGTNTGELFF.

This clonotype came up many times. V and J are TRBV5-1 and TRBJ2-7; 8 bases fit TRBD1. Germline CDR1 reads SGHRS; CDR2 reads YFSETQ. This CDR3 has 15 amino acids. The V and J ends lost 0 bases and 5 bases, in that order; junction bases with no gene match: 7. CDR3 loop: CASSLGGRGRHEQYF. CDR3 bases: TGCGCCAGCAGCTTGGGGGGCAGGGGGCGCCACGAGCAGTACTTC.

V usage is TRBV4-1 and J usage is TRBJ2-6; a weak D match, TRBD1 (6 bases). The germline gives CDR1 MGHRA, CDR2 YSYEKL. CDR3 length: 17 amino acids. V lost 4 bases, J lost 0 bases, and 13 bases lay in between. CDR3 DNA sequence: TGCGCCAGCAGCCGCGACAGGACTTACTCTGGGGCCAACGTCCTGACTTTC. Its protein is CASSRDRTYSGANVLTF.

This clonotype was seen at least ten times. The chain is built from TRBV20-1 and TRBJ2-2, with TRBD1 matching 8 bases. V gave up 2 bases and J gave up 5 bases; unmatched junction bases: 7. Per the germline V gene, CDR1 is DFQATT and CDR2 is SNEGSKA (reference sequence). The CDR3 covers 15 residues. The CDR3 loop is CSARPDRGRTGELFF. The CDR3 coding sequence is TGCAGTGCTAGACCCGACAGGGGAAGGACCGGGGAGCTGTTTTTT.

This clonotype was counted many times. The chain uses TRBV30 and TRBJ1-2; 10 nucleotides line up with TRBD1. This CDR3 is 14 amino acids long. The germline V gene encodes CDR1 GTSNPN and CDR2 SVGIG (reference sequence). With 3 bases clipped from V and 4 bases from J, the junction kept 5 bases outside the gene matches. CDR3: CAWRATGGGYGYTF. The CDR3, as DNA: TGTGCCTGGAGAGCGACAGGGGGCGGCTATGGCTACACCTTC.

CDR3 nucleotides: TGTGCCATCAGTGAGGACAGCTCCTACAATGAGCAGTACTTC. Amino acid sequence: CAISEDSSYNEQYF. The rearrangement uses TRBV10-3 and TRBJ2-1; D might be TRBD1 (5 bases). The tail of the sequence fits TRBJ2-7 better, so the J call may be wrong. There are 14 residues in the CDR3. Germline CDR1 and CDR2: ENHRY and SYGVKD.